This is a list of T cell receptor beta chains from one sample in a study of graft-versus-host responses after intestinal transplantation. No cognate antigen is known for these TCRs. The protocol was immunoSEQ multiplex PCR, while the TCRdb copy is restricted to in-frame clones and leaves out a portion. The sample holds 85,000 to 100,000 clones, approximately 90% seen once. The sample consisted of unstimulated CD8+ T cells sorted from spleen or lymph node cells, taken before transplant. The origin of the receptors is a human donor who was the organ donor for an intestinal transplant. CDR3s include the opening cysteine and the closing phenylalanine or tryptophan. The D gene is left open where the match is weak. Clone size is given for some rows only: seen once, a few or many times, or a class if the clone is expanded.

CDR3nt	CDR3aa	v_gene	j_gene	d_gene	len	abundance
TGTGCCAGCAGCTTAATCGGCTATGGCTACACCTTC	CASSLIGYGYTF	TRBV13	TRBJ1-2	.	12	once
TGTGCCAGCAGCTCACAGGGGGCGAGTACTGAAGCTTTCTTT	CASSSQGASTEAFF	TRBV7-8	TRBJ1-1	TRBD1	14	.
TGCAGCGTTGAATCGGTGAACACTGAAGCTTTCTTT	CSVESVNTEAFF	TRBV29-1	TRBJ1-1	.	12	.
TGCAGCGTTGACCCCGGGACTAGCGGGAAGGGGGGTACGCAGTATTTT	CSVDPGTSGKGGTQYF	TRBV29-1	TRBJ2-3	TRBD2	16	.
TGTGCCAGCAGCGACAGATCCTATGGCTACACCTTC	CASSDRSYGYTF	TRBV11-3	TRBJ1-2	.	12	.
TGTGCCAGCAGTGTCTTGAGGGCATACGAGCAGTACTTC	CASSVLRAYEQYF	TRBV6-1	TRBJ2-7	.	13	.
TGTGCCAGCAGTTTATTTGGACAGGGAGGCGGGGAGCTGTTTTTT	CASSLFGQGGGELFF	TRBV28	TRBJ2-2	TRBD1	15	.
TGTGCCAGCAGTATCACAGGGAACGCATACTATGGCTACACCTTC	CASSITGNAYYGYTF	TRBV2	TRBJ1-2	.	15	.
TGTGCCAGCAGTTCTACTCGAGACAGGGGGTTTAACTATGGCTACACCTTC	CASSSTRDRGFNYGYTF	TRBV28	TRBJ1-2	TRBD1	17	.
TGTGCCAGCAGTTACCAATGGGCAGACGGACAGGACGGCTACACCTTC	CASSYQWADGQDGYTF	TRBV6-5	TRBJ1-2	TRBD1	16	once
TGTGCCAGCAGCTTATTAGCCAAGGGGACTGGAAACACCATATATTTT	CASSLLAKGTGNTIYF	TRBV7-9	TRBJ1-3	.	16	.
TGCGCCAGCAGCTTACGTCCGTCCTGGGAGAGCTGGTACGAGCAGTACTTC	CASSLRPSWESWYEQYF	TRBV5-1	TRBJ2-7	.	17	once
TGTGCCAGCAGCGGGATGGGACAGCCTTATTATGGCTACACCTTC	CASSGMGQPYYGYTF	TRBV5-4	TRBJ1-2	TRBD1	15	.
TGTGCCAGCAGCTTGAGCTTGGGCTACGGCTACACCTTC	CASSLSLGYGYTF	TRBV7-6	TRBJ1-2	.	13	.
TGTGCCACCAGCAGTGGACAGTCCTCTGCCATATATTTT	CATSSGQSSAIYF	TRBV15	TRBJ1-3	.	13	.